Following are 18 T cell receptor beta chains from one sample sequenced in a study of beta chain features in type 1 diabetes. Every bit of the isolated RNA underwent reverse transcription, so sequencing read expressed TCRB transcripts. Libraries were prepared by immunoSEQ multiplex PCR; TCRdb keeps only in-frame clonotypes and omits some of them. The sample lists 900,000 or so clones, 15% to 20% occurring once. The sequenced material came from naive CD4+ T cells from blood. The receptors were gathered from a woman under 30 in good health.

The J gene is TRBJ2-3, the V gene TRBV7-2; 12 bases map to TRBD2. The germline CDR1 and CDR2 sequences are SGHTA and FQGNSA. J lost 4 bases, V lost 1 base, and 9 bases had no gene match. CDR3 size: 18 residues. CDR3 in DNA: TGTGCCAGCAGCTTAGAACCACTAGCGGGAGGTGTTTCAGATACGCAGTATTTT. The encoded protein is CASSLEPLAGGVSDTQYF.

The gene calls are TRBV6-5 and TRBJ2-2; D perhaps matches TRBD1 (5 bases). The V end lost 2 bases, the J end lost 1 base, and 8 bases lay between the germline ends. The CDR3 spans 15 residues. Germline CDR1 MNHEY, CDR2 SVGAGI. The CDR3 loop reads CASSYPGQNTGELFF. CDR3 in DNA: TGTGCCAGCAGTTACCCAGGACAGAACACCGGGGAGCTGTTTTTT.

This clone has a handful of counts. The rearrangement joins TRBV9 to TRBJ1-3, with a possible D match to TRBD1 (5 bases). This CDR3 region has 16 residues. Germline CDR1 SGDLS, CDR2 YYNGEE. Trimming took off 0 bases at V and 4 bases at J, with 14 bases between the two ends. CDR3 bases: TGTGCCAGCAGCGTAGGAGCAGGGCGGATCGGAAACACCATATATTTT. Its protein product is CASSVGAGRIGNTIYF.

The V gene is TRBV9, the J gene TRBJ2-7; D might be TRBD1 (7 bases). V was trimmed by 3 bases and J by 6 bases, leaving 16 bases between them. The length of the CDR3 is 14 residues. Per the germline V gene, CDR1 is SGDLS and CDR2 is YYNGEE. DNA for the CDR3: TGTGCCAGCAGCGCGGAGTCAGGGGGGAGCGAGCAGTACTTC. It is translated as CASSAESGGSEQYF.

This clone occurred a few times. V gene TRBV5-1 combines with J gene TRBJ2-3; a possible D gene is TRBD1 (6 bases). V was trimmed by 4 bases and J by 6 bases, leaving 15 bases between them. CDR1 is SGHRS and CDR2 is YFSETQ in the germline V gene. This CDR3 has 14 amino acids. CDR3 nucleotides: TGCGCCAGCAGCACAGGGATTCCCCTGGATACGCAGTATTTT. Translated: CASSTGIPLDTQYF.

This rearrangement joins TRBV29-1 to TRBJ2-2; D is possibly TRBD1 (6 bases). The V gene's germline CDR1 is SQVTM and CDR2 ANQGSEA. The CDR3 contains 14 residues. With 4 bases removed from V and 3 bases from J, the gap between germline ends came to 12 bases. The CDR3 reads CSVVRDTDTGELFF. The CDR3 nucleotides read TGCAGCGTTGTCCGGGACACAGACACCGGGGAGCTGTTTTTT.

In DNA, the CDR3 is TGCGCCAGCAGCCAGCCGGGACTAGGGACAGATACGCAGTATTTT. Encoded protein: CASSQPGLGTDTQYF. This chain connects TRBV4-1 to TRBJ2-3, with 8 bases aligning to TRBD2. The V segment lost 3 bases and the J segment 3 bases; nucleotides outside the gene matches: 5. Germline CDR1 and CDR2: MGHRA and YSYEKL. The CDR3 sequence is 15 residues long.

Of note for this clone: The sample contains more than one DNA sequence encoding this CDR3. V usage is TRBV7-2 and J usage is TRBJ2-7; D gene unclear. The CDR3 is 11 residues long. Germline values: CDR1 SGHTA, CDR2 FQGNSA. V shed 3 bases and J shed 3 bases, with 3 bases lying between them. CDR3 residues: CASSFSYEQYF. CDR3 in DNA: TGTGCCAGCAGCTTTAGCTACGAGCAGTACTTC.

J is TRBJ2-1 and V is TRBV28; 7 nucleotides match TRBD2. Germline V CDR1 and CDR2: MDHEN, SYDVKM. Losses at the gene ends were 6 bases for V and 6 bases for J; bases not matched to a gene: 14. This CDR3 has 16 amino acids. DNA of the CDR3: TGTGCCAGCAGCATTCCCCGACTAGCCGTGACCAATGAGCAGTTCTTC. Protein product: CASSIPRLAVTNEQFF.

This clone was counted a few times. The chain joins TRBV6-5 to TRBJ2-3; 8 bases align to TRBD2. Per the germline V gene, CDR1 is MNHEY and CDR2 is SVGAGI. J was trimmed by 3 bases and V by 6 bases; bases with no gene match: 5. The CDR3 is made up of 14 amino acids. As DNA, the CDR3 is TGTGCCAGCAGGAGGACTAGCATTACAGATACGCAGTATTTT. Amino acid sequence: CASRRTSITDTQYF.

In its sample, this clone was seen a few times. The CDR3 coding sequence is TGTGCCAGCATTGGGTGGATAAACACTGAAGCTTTCTTT. This codes for CASIGWINTEAFF. V usage is TRBV2 and J usage is TRBJ1-1, with D hard to call. V shed 7 bases and J shed 2 bases, with 11 bases lying between them. CDR1 SNHLY and CDR2 FYNNEI come from the germline V gene. CDR3 size: 13 residues.

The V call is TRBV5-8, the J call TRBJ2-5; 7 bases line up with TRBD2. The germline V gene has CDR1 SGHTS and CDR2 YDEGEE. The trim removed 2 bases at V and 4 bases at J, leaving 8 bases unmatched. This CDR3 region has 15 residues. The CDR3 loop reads CASSFGGSRGETQYF. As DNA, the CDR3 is TGTGCCAGCAGCTTCGGCGGGAGCCGGGGAGAGACCCAGTACTTC.

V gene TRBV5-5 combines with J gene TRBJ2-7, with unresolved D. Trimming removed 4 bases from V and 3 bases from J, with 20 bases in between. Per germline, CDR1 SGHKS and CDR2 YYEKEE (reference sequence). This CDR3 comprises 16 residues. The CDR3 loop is CASSLTLQETDYEQYF. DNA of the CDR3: TGTGCCAGCAGCCTTACTCTACAAGAAACCGACTACGAGCAGTACTTC.

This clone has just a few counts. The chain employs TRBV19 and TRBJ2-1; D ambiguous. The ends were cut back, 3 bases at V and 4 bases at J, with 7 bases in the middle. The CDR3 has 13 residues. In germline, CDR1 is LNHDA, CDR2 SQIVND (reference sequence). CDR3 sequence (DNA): TGTGCCAGTAGTATTTTTGGGTACAATGAGCAGTTCTTC. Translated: CASSIFGYNEQFF. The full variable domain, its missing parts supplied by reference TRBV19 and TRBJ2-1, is DGGITQSPKYLFRKEGQNVTLSCEQNLNHDAMYWYRQDPGQGLRLIYYSQIVNDFQKGDIAEGYSVSREKKESFPLTVTSAQKNPTAFYLCASSIFGYNEQFFGPGTRLTVL.

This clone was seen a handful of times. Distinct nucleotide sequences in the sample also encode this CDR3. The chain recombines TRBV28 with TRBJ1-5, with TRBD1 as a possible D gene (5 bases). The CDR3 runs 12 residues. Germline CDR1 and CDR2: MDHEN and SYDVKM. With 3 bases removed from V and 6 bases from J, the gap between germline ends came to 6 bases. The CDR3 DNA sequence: TGTGCCAGCAGTTTCGGGGGTCAGCCCCAGCATTTT. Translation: CASSFGGQPQHF.

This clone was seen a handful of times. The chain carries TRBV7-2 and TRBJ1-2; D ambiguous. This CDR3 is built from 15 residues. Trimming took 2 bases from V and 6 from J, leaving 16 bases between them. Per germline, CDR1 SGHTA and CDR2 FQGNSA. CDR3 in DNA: TGTGCCAGCAGCTTATTTCTGCCTGCGTACAATGGCTACACCTTC. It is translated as CASSLFLPAYNGYTF. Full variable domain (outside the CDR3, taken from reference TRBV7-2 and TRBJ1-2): GAGVSQSPSNKVTEKGKDVELRCDPISGHTALYWYRQSLGQGLEFLIYFQGNSAPDKSGLPSDRFSAERTGGSVSTLTIQRTQQEDSAVYLCASSLFLPAYNGYTFGSGTRLTVV.

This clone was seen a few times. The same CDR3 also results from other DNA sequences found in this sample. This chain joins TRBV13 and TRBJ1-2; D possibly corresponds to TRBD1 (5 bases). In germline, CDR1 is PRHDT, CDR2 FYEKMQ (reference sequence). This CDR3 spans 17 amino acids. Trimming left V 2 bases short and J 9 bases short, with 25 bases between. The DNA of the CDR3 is TGTGCCAGCAGCTTAATTTTGGGTGGGGGAGGTGGCTCGAGCTACACCTTC. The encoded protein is CASSLILGGGGGSSYTF.

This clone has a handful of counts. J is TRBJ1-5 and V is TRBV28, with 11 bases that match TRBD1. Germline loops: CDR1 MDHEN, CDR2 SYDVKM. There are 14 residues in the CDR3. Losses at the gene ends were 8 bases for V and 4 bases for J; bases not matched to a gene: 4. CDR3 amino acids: CASRTGGTNQPQHF. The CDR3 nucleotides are TGTGCCAGCCGGACAGGGGGCACTAATCAGCCCCAGCATTTT.